This TCR beta chain was documented in a study of blood T cell repertoires in COVID-19. As for the study in general: T cells, B-cell-depleted T cells, or PBMCs provided the cDNA or gDNA that served as material.

Source study methods: Quantification of nucleated cells was approximated via reference gene primer amplification. Clones were read by immunoSEQ multiplex PCR, and TCRdb kept only the in-frame ones, dropping some. Clonal size and the V and J genes are those of that table, whereas D and trimming came from the DNA. The sample records some 100,000 clones, about 85% being singletons. Looked up from germline, CDR1 is ENHRY and CDR2 is SYGVKD. Unmatched junction bases numbered 11, after V lost 10 bases and J lost 6 bases. The CDR3 consists of 13 residues. The rearrangement links TRBV10-3 to TRBJ1-2, with TRBD1 identical over 7 bases. The clonotype was recovered from a woman aged 70 to 79 with active or convalescent COVID-19. Sequencing was done on a sample of peripheral blood. CDR3 in amino acids: CATSGQLGNGYTF. The CDR3 bases are TGTGCCACCTCGGGACAGTTGGGTAATGGCTACACCTTC.